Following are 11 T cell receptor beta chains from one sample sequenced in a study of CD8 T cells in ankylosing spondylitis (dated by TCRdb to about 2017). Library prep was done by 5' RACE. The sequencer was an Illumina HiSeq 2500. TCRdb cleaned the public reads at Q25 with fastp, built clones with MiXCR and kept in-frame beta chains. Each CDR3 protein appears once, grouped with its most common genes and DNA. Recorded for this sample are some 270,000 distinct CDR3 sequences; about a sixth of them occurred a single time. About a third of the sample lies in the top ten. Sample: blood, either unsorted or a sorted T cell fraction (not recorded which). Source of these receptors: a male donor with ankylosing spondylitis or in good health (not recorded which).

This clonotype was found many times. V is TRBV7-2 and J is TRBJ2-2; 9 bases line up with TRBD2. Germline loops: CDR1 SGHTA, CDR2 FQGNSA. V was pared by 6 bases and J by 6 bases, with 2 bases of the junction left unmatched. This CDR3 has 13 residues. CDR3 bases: TGTGCCAGCAGATCTAGCGGGGCCGGGGAGCTGTTTTTT. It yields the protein CASRSSGAGELFF.

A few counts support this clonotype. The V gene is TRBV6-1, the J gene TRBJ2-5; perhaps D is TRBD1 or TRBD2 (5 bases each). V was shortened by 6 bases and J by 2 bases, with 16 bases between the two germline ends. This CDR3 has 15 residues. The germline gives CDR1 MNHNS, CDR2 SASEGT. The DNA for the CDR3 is TGTGCCAGCAGGCCCGCGTGGGGGTGGCAAGAGACCCAGTACTTC. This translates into CASRPAWGWQETQYF.

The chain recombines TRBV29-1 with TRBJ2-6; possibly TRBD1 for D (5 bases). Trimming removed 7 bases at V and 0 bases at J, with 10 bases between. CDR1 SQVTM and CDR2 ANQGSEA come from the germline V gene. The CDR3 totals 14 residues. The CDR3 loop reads CSAQGASGANVLTF. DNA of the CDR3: TGCAGCGCCCAAGGGGCCTCTGGGGCCAACGTCCTGACTTTC.

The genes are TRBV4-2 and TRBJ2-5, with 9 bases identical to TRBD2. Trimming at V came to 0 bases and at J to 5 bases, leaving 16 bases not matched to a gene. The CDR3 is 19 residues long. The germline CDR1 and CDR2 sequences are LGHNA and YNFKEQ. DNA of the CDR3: TGTGCCAGCAGCCAAGATCTTTTACGACTAGCGGACTACGGGGAGACCCAGTACTTC. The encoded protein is CASSQDLLRLADYGETQYF.

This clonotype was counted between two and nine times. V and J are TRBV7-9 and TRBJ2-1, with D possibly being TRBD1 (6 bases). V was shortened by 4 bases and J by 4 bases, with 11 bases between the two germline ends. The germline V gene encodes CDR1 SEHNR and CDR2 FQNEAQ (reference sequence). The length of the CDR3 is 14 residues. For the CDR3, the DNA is TGTGCCAGCAGCTCGCGGACAGATTACAATGAGCAGTTCTTC. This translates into CASSSRTDYNEQFF.

The CDR3 is CSALAGASYNEQFF. The CDR3 DNA reads as TGCAGCGCCTTAGCGGGAGCGTCCTACAATGAGCAGTTCTTC. The chain is built from TRBV29-1 and TRBJ2-1; 9 bases are a match to TRBD2. The CDR3 loop spans 14 amino acids. V dropped 7 bases and J dropped 1; count of bases not matched to a gene: 5. Per the germline V gene, CDR1 is SQVTM and CDR2 is ANQGSEA.

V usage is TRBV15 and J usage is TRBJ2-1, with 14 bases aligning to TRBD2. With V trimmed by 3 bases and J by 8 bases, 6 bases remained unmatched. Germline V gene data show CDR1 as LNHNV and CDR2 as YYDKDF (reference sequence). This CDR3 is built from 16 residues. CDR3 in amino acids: CATSSFGLAGGYEQFF. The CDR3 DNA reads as TGTGCCACCAGCAGTTTCGGACTAGCGGGAGGATATGAGCAGTTCTTC.

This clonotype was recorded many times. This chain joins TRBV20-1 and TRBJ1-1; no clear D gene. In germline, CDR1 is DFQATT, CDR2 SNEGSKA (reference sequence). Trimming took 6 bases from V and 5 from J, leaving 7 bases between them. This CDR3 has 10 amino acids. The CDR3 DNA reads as TGCAGTGCGAAAGTGACTGAAGCTTTCTTT. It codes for CSAKVTEAFF.

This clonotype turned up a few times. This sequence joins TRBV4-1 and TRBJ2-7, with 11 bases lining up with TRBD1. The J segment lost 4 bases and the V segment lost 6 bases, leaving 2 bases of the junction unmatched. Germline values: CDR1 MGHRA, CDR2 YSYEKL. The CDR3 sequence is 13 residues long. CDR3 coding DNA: TGCGCCAGCAGGCGGGACAGGGGGTACGAGCAGTACTTC. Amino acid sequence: CASRRDRGYEQYF.

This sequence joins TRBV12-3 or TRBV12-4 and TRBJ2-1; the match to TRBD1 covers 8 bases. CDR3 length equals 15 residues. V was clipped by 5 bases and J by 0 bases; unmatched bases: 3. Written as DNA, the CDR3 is TGTGCCAGCAGTGGACAGGGTAGCTCCTACAATGAGCAGTTCTTC. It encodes CASSGQGSSYNEQFF.

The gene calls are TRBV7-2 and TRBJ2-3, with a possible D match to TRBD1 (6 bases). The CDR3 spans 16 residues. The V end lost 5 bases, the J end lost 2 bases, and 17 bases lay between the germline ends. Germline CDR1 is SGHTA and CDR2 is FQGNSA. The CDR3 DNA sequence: TGTGCCAGCAGCCCTCTAGGGGGAGAGGCCACAGATACGCAGTATTTT. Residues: CASSPLGGEATDTQYF.